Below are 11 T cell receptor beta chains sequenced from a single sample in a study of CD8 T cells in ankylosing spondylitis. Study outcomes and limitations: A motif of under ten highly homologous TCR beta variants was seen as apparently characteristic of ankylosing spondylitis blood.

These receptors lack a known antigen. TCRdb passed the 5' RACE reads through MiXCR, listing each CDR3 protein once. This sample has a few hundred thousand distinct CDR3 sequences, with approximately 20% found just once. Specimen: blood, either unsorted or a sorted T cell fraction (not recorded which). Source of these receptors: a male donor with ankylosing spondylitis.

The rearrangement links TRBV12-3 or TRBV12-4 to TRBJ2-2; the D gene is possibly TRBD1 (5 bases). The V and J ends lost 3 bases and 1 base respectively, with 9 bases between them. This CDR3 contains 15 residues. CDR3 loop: CASSFEGQNTGELFF. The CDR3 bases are TGTGCCAGCAGTTTCGAAGGACAGAACACCGGGGAGCTGTTTTTT.

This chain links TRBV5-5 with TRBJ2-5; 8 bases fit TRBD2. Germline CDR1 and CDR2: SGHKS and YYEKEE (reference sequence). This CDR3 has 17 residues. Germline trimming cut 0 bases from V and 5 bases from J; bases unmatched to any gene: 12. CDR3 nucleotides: TGTGCCAGCAGCTTGGCGTCATTCGGGGGGGTAGGGGAGACCCAGTACTTC. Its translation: CASSLASFGGVGETQYF. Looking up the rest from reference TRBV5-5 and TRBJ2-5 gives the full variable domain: DAGVTQSPTHLIKTRGQQVTLRCSPISGHKSVSWYQQVLGQGPQFIFQYYEKEERGRGNFPDRFSARQFPNYSSELNVNALLLGDSALYLCASSLASFGGVGETQYFGPGTRLLVL.

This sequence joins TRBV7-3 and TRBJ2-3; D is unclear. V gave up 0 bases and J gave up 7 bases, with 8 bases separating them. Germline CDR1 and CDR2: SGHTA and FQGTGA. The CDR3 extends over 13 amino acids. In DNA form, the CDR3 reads TGTGCCAGCAGCTTAACGTCGGAGTATACGCAGTATTTT. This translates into CASSLTSEYTQYF.

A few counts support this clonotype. In nucleotides, the CDR3 is TGTGCCAGCAGCGTAGATGTGACGGCAGAAGCTTTCTTT. It encodes CASSVDVTAEAFF. This chain uses TRBV9 with TRBJ1-1, with D uncertain. Germline CDR1 SGDLS, CDR2 YYNGEE. V shed 0 bases and J shed 8 bases, with 11 bases lying between them. This CDR3 contains 13 residues.

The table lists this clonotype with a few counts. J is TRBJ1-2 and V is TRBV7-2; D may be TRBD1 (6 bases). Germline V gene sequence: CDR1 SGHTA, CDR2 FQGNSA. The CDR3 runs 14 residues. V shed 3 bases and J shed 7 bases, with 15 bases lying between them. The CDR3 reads CASSFDGTYSGYTF. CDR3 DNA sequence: TGTGCCAGCAGCTTTGACGGGACATATAGTGGCTACACCTTC.

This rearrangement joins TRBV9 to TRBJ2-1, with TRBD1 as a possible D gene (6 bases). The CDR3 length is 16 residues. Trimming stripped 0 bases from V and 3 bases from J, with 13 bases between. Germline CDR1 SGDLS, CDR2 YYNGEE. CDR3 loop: CASSVVGAVDYNEQFF. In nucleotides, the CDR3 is TGTGCCAGCAGCGTAGTGGGGGCCGTAGACTACAATGAGCAGTTCTTC. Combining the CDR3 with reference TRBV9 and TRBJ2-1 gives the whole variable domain DSGVTQTPKHLITATGQRVTLRCSPRSGDLSVYWYQQSLDQGLQFLIQYYNGEERAKGNILERFSAQQFPDLHSELNLSSLELGDSALYFCASSVVGAVDYNEQFFGPGTRLTVL.

The CDR3 bases are TGCAGTGCTAGAGTTTACACAGATACGCAGTATTTT. Amino acids: CSARVYTDTQYF. The chain carries TRBV20-1 and TRBJ2-3; D is ambiguous. The germline V and J ends were trimmed by 1 base and 2 bases, with 4 bases remaining between them. CDR1 and CDR2 from the germline V gene are DFQATT and SNEGSKA (reference sequence). The CDR3 loop spans 12 amino acids.

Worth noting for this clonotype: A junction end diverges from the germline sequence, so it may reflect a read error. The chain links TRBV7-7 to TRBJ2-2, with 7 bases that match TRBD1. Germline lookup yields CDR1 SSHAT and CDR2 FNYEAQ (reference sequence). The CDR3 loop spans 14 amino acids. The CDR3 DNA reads TGTGCTAGCAGCCCCCTCACAGGGGACGGGGAGCTGTTTTTT. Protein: CASSPLTGDGELFF.

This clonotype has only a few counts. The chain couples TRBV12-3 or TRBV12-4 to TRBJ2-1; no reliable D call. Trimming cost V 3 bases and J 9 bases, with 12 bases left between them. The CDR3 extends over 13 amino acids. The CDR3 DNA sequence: TGTGCCAGCAGTTTTAGAGTAGTCAGTGAGCAGTTCTTC. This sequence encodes CASSFRVVSEQFF.

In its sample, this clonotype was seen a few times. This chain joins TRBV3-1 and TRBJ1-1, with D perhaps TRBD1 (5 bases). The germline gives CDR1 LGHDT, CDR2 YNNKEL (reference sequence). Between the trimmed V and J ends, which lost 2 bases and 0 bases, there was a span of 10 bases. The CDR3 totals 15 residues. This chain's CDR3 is CASSQFGTVNTEAFF. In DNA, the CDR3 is TGTGCCAGCAGCCAATTCGGGACGGTGAACACTGAAGCTTTCTTT.

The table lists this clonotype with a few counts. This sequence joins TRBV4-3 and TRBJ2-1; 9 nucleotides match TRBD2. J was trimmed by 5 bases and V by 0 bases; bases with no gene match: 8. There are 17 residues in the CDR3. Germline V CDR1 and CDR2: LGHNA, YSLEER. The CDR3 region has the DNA TGCGCCAGCAGCCAAGAGGGAAGCGGGAGGCCCCACAATGAGCAGTTCTTC. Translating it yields CASSQEGSGRPHNEQFF.